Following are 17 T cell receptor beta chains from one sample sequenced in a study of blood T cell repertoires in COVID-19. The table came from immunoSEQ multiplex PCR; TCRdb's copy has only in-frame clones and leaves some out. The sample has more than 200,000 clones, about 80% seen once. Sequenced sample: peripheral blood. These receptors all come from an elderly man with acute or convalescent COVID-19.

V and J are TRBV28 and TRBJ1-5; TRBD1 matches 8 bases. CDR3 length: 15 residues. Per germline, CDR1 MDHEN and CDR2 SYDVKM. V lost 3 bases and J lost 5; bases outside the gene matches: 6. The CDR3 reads CASSFGRGLYQPQHF. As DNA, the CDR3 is TGTGCCAGCAGTTTTGGCAGGGGGCTATATCAGCCCCAGCATTTT.

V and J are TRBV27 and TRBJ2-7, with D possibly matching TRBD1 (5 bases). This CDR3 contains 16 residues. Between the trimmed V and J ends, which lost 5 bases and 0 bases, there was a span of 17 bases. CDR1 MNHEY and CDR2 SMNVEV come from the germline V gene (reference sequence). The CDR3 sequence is CASSKLPGQGSYEQYF. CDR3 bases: TGTGCCAGCAGTAAGCTCCCCGGTCAGGGCTCCTACGAGCAGTACTTC.

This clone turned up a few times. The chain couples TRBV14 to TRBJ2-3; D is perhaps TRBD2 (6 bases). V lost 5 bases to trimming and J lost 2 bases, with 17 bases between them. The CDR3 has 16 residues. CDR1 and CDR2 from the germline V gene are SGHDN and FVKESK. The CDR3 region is CASSKAGTGVTDTQYF. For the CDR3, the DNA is TGTGCCAGCAGCAAGGCCGGGACTGGAGTCACAGATACGCAGTATTTT.

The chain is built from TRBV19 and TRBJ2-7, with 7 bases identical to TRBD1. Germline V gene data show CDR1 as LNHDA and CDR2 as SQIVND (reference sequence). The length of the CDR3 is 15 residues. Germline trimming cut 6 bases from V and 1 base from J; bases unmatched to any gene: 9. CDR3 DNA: TGTGCCAGTAGCCCCAGGGGGACGCTTTCCTACGAGCAGTACTTC. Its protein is CASSPRGTLSYEQYF.

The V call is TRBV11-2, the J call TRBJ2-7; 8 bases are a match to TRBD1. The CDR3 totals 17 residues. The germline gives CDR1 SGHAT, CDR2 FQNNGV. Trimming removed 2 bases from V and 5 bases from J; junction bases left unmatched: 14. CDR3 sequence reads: CASSLKGDRRKVHEQYF. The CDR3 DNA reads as TGTGCCAGCAGCTTAAAGGGGGACAGGAGAAAGGTCCACGAGCAGTACTTC.

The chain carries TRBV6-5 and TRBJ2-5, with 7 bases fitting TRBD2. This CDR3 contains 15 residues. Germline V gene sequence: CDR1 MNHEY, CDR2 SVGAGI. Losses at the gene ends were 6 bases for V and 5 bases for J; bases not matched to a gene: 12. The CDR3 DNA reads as TGTGCCAGCAGCGCGGGGGAAGGGCTTTACGAGACCCAGTACTTC. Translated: CASSAGEGLYETQYF.

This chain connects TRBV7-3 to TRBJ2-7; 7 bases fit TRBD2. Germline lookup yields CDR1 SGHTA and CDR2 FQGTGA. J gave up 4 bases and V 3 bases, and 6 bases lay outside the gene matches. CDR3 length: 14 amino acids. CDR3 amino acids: CASSLGGSDYEQYF. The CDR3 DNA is TGTGCCAGCAGCTTGGGGGGGAGCGATTACGAGCAGTACTTC.

The CDR3 reads CATQWTAPKLNSYEQYF. In DNA form, the CDR3 reads TGCGCCACCCAATGGACAGCTCCTAAATTGAACTCCTACGAGCAGTACTTC. The rearrangement uses TRBV23-1 and TRBJ2-7, with D possibly TRBD1 on 6 matching bases. TRBV23-1 is marked as an open reading frame, function uncertain. The V gene lost 10 bases and the J gene lost 0 bases, with 25 bases spanning the gap. The CDR3 contains 17 residues.

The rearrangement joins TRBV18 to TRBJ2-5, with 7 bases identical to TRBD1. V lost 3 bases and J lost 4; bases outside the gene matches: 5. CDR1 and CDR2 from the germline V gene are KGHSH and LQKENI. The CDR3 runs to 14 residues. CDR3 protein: CASSPDRSGETQYF. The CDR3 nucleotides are TGTGCCAGCTCACCGGACAGGTCCGGAGAGACCCAGTACTTC.

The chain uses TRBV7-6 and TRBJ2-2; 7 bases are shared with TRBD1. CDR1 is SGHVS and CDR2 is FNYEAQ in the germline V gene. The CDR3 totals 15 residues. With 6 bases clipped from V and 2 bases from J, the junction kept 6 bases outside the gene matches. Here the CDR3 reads CASRSRQGNTGELFF. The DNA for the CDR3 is TGTGCCAGCAGGTCAAGACAGGGAAACACCGGGGAGCTGTTTTTT.

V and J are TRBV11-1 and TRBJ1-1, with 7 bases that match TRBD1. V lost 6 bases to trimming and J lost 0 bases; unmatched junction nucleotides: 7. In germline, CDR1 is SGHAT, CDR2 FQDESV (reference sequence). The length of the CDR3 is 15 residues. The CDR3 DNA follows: TGTGCCAGCAGTAACCCGGGACAGATGAACACTGAAGCTTTCTTT. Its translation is CASSNPGQMNTEAFF.

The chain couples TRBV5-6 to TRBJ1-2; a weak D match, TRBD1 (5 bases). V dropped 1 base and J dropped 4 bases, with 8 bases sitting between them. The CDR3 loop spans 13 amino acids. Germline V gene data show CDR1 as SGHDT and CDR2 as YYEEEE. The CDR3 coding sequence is TGTGCCAGCAGCTTGCGGGGGGGCTATGGCTACACCTTC. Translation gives CASSLRGGYGYTF. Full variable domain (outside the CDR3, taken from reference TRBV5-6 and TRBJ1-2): DAGVTQSPTHLIKTRGQQVTLRCSPKSGHDTVSWYQQALGQGPQFIFQYYEEEERQRGNFPDRFSGHQFPNYSSELNVNALLLGDSALYLCASSLRGGYGYTFGSGTRLTVV.

The CDR3 sequence: CASSLPSGPYNEQFF. The DNA for the CDR3 is TGTGCCAGCAGCCTACCCAGCGGGCCTTACAATGAGCAGTTCTTC. The V gene is TRBV5-4, the J gene TRBJ2-1; tentatively, D is TRBD2 (6 bases). The V end lost 4 bases, the J end lost 4 bases, and 15 bases lay between the germline ends. The CDR3 is made up of 15 amino acids. CDR1 is SGHNT, CDR2 YYREEE, per germline (reference sequence).

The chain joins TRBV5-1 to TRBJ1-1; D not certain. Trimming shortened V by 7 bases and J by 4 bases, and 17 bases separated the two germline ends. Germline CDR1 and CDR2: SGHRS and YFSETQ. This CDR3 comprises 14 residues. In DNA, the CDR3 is TGCGCCAGCTGGTCCCCCGGGAGGCGCACTGAAGCTTTCTTT. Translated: CASWSPGRRTEAFF.

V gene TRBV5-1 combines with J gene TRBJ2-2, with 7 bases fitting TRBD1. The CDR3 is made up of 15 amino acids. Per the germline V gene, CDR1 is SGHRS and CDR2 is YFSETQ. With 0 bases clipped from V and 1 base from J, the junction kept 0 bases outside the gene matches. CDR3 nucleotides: TGCGCCAGCAGCTTGGGACAGGGGAACACCGGGGAGCTGTTTTTT. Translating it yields CASSLGQGNTGELFF.

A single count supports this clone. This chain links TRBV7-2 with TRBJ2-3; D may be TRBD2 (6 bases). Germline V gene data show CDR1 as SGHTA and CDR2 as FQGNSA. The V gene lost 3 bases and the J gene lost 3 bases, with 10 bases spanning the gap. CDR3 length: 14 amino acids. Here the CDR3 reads CASSLEGTTDTQYF. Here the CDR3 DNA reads TGTGCCAGCAGCTTGGAAGGGACTACAGATACGCAGTATTTT.

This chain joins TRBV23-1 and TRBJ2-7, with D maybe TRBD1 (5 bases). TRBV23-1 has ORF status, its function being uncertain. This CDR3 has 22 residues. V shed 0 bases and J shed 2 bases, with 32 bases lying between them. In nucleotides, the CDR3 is TGCGCCAGCAGTCAATCGGGAATCGGCATAAATCGGACAACAGTGCCAGCCTACGAGCAGTACTTC. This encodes CASSQSGIGINRTTVPAYEQYF.